Following are 17 T cell receptor beta chains from one sample sequenced in a study of early T cells in non-severe SARS-CoV-2 infection. TCRdb passed the 5' RACE reads through MiXCR, listing each CDR3 protein once. The sample holds 20,000 to 25,000 distinct CDR3 sequences; less than 5.5% are singletons and the top ten take about 10%. Material: whole blood. These receptors were taken from an adult who was a healthcare worker with PCR-confirmed SARS-CoV-2 infection or an uninfected control (not recorded which).

This clonotype occurred many times. The chain links TRBV7-2 to TRBJ2-5, with 8 bases matching TRBD1. CDR3 length: 15 residues. Germline values: CDR1 SGHTA, CDR2 FQGNSA. Unmatched junction bases numbered 8, after V lost 3 bases and J lost 5 bases. The CDR3 loop reads CASSFRGQEGETQYF. As DNA, the CDR3 is TGTGCCAGCAGCTTTAGGGGACAGGAAGGGGAGACCCAGTACTTC.

This clonotype was seen more than once but under ten times. The chain links TRBV12-3 or TRBV12-4 to TRBJ1-1; D possibly corresponds to TRBD1 (5 bases). Trimming shortened V by 3 bases and J by 0 bases, and 11 bases separated the two germline ends. The CDR3 has 15 residues. CDR3 sequence reads: CASSFRREMNTEAFF. DNA of the CDR3: TGTGCCAGCAGTTTCCGCAGGGAGATGAACACTGAAGCTTTCTTT.

This clonotype came up a few times. The chain joins TRBV12-3 or TRBV12-4 to TRBJ1-1; D is perhaps TRBD1 (6 bases). V was clipped by 6 bases and J by 10 bases, with 18 bases between them. The CDR3 consists of 13 residues. DNA for the CDR3: TGTGCCAGCAGAGGGGGGAATAGGGTACGAGCTTTCTTT. Protein: CASRGGNRVRAFF.

In the case of this clonotype: A much larger clone is a single base away; this may be a read error. V gene TRBV20-1 combines with J gene TRBJ2-7; no clear D gene. The length of the CDR3 is 16 residues. Germline V CDR1 and CDR2: DFQATT, SNEGSKA (reference sequence). V lost 5 bases and J 3 bases, leaving 23 bases between the germline ends. The CDR3 DNA reads TGCAGTGCTGAGCCAGACATAGACCTCCGCTTCTACGAGCAGTACTTC. Protein: CSAEPDIDLRFYEQYF.

This clonotype was seen repeatedly, ten times or more. The genes are TRBV7-9 and TRBJ2-7; D possibly corresponds to TRBD1 (6 bases). Germline CDR1 is SEHNR and CDR2 is FQNEAQ (reference sequence). Trimming stripped 5 bases from V and 2 bases from J, with 19 bases between. The CDR3 sequence is 16 residues long. CDR3 in DNA: TGTGCCAGCAGCGCCGACCGGGACACCTTTCCCTACGAGCAGTACTTC. This sequence encodes CASSADRDTFPYEQYF.

This clonotype came up many times. At one boundary the junction diverges from the germline segment, which might be a read error. The chain links TRBV7-7 to TRBJ2-5; possibly TRBD1 for D (7 bases). The CDR3 consists of 14 residues. Germline CDR1 reads SSHAT; CDR2 reads FNYEAQ (reference sequence). CDR3: CASSLGGGTETQYF. The CDR3 DNA reads TGTGCTAGCAGCTTAGGAGGGGGCACTGAGACCCAGTACTTC. Based on the CDR3 plus reference TRBV7-7 and TRBJ2-5, the full variable domain is GAGVSQSPRYKVTKRGQDVTLRCDPISSHATLYWYQQALGQGPEFLTYFNYEAQPDKSGLPSDRFSAERPEGSISTLTIQRTEQRDSAMYRCASSLGGGTETQYFGPGTRLLVL.

This clonotype was counted ten times or more. The CDR3, as DNA: TGTGCCACCAGCAGAGATCCGTCTTTTAATTCACCCCTCCACTTT. It translates to CATSRDPSFNSPLHF. The rearrangement uses TRBV15 and TRBJ1-6, with D unclear. CDR1 and CDR2 from the germline V gene are LNHNV and YYDKDF (reference sequence). The CDR3 is made up of 15 amino acids. Trimming stripped 0 bases from V and 6 bases from J, with 9 bases between.

This clonotype has just a few counts. The chain employs TRBV5-1 and TRBJ2-5, with TRBD1 matching over 7 bases. The CDR3 contains 16 residues. Germline CDR1 reads SGHRS; CDR2 reads YFSETQ. Losses at the gene ends were 0 bases for V and 1 base for J; bases not matched to a gene: 6. CDR3: CASSLASGGLQETQYF. The CDR3 DNA is TGCGCCAGCAGCTTGGCGTCAGGGGGTCTCCAAGAGACCCAGTACTTC.

This clonotype was counted many times. This chain links TRBV7-2 with TRBJ2-3, with a possible D match to TRBD1 (6 bases). The CDR3 loop spans 17 amino acids. V lost 5 bases and J lost 4, with 22 bases in between. Germline V gives CDR1 SGHTA, CDR2 FQGNSA. This CDR3 is CASSTFGTSLGADTQYF. The CDR3 nucleotides read TGTGCCAGCAGCACGTTCGGGACATCCTTAGGAGCAGATACGCAGTATTTT.

The genes are TRBV6-2 or TRBV6-3 and TRBJ2-7; no clear D. Germline V gives CDR1 MNHEY, CDR2 SVGEGT. Trimming took 6 bases from V and 5 from J, leaving 11 bases between them. The length of the CDR3 is 12 residues. The CDR3 sequence is CASRPGLDEQYF. The CDR3 nucleotides are TGTGCCAGCAGACCCGGGCTGGACGAGCAGTACTTC.

The chain employs TRBV7-3 and TRBJ2-3; 10 bases fit TRBD2. CDR1 SGHTA and CDR2 FQGTGA come from the germline V gene. The CDR3 covers 21 residues. The ends lost 2 bases at V and 0 bases at J; junction bases unmatched: 17. The CDR3 protein is CASSLLGLADPEAASTDTQYF. CDR3 DNA: TGTGCCAGCAGCTTACTAGGACTAGCGGACCCCGAAGCCGCTAGCACAGATACGCAGTATTTT. Filled out from reference TRBV7-3 and TRBJ2-3, the complete variable domain reads GAGVSQTPSNKVTEKGKYVELRCDPISGHTALYWYRQSLGQGPEFLIYFQGTGAADDSGLPNDRFFAVRPEGSVSTLKIQRTERGDSAVYLCASSLLGLADPEAASTDTQYFGPGTRLTVL.

At least ten counts were recorded for this clonotype. The chain's CDR3 is CSARDWSEGDYGYTF. The CDR3 DNA reads TGCAGTGCTAGAGATTGGTCAGAGGGGGACTATGGCTACACCTTC. V and J are TRBV20-1 and TRBJ1-2, with TRBD1 as a possible D gene (6 bases). The CDR3 runs 15 residues. Germline lookup yields CDR1 DFQATT and CDR2 SNEGSKA (reference sequence). The V gene lost 0 bases and the J gene lost 3 bases, with 14 bases spanning the gap.

The chain couples TRBV6-5 to TRBJ2-4; D might be TRBD2 (5 bases). The V gene lost 8 bases and the J gene lost 7 bases, with 15 bases spanning the gap. Germline V gene lookup returns CDR1 MNHEY and CDR2 SVGAGI. The CDR3 length is 13 residues. In DNA form, the CDR3 reads TGTGCCAGCCAAAGAGGAGCGGCCAACATTCAGTACTTC. This gives the protein CASQRGAANIQYF.

The table lists this clonotype with many counts. The chain has TRBV2 and TRBJ2-3; 13 bases align to TRBD2. After removal of 2 bases from V and 9 bases from J, the junction contained 11 bases not matched to a gene. Germline CDR1 is SNHLY and CDR2 is FYNNEI. CDR3 size: 17 residues. CDR3 loop: CASSELYGTSGMTTQYF. The CDR3 DNA reads TGTGCCAGCAGTGAACTGTACGGGACTAGCGGGATGACCACGCAGTATTTT.

This clonotype has a count of ten or more. The chain couples TRBV4-3 to TRBJ2-3; TRBD2 matches 10 bases. Germline values: CDR1 LGHNA, CDR2 YSLEER. This CDR3 is 15 amino acids long. Trimming took 0 bases from V and 5 from J; bases not matched to a gene: 2. CDR3 DNA sequence: TGCGCCAGCAGCCAAGAAGCGGGAGGGGGAGATACGCAGTATTTT. Translated, it gives CASSQEAGGGDTQYF.

This clonotype was detected many times. V and J are TRBV7-9 and TRBJ2-3; 10 bases line up with TRBD2. The CDR3 contains 16 residues. V gave up 2 bases and J gave up 3 bases; unmatched junction bases: 5. From germline, CDR1 is SEHNR and CDR2 FQNEAQ (reference sequence). This chain's CDR3 is CASSLSASGRTDTQYF. CDR3 bases: TGTGCCAGCAGCTTATCCGCTAGCGGGAGAACAGATACGCAGTATTTT. Combining the CDR3 with reference TRBV7-9 and TRBJ2-3 gives the whole variable domain DTGVSQNPRHKITKRGQNVTFRCDPISEHNRLYWYRQTLGQGPEFLTYFQNEAQLEKSRLLSDRFSAERPKGSFSTLEIQRTEQGDSAMYLCASSLSASGRTDTQYFGPGTRLTVL.

This clonotype was counted ten times or more. V gene TRBV12-5 combines with J gene TRBJ1-5, with D maybe TRBD1 (6 bases). CDR1 LGHNT and CDR2 FRNRAP come from the germline V gene. The V and J ends lost 6 bases and 12 bases respectively, with 15 bases between them. This CDR3 spans 12 amino acids. In DNA, the CDR3 is TGTGCTAGTGGCTCAGGTCCGGGACACCAGCATTTT. Amino acids: CASGSGPGHQHF. The variable domain in full, completed from reference TRBV12-5 and TRBJ1-5, reads DARVTQTPRHKVTEMGQEVTMRCQPILGHNTVFWYRQTMMQGLELLAYFRNRAPLDDSGMPKDRFSAEMPDATLATLKIQPSEPRDSAVYFCASGSGPGHQHFGDGTRLSIL.